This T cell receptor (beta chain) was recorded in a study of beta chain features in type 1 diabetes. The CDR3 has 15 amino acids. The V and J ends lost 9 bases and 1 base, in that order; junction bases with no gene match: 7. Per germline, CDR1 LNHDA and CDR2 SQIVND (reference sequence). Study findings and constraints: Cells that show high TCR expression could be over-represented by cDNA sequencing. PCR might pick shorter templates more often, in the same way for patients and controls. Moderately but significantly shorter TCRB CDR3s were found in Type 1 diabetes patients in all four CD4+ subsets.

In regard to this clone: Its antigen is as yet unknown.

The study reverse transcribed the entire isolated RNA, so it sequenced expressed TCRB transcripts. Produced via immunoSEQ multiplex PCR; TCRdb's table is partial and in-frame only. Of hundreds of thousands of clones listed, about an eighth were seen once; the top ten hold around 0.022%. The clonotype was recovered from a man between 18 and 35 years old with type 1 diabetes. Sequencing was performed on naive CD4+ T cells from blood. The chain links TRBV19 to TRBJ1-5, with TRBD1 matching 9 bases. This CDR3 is CASNRDRVSNQPQHF. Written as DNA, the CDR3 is TGTGCCAGCAATCGGGACAGGGTAAGCAATCAGCCCCAGCATTTT.